Listed below are T cell receptor beta chains from one sample, sequenced in a study of a mutant IDH1 vaccine in newly diagnosed glioma. These receptors lack a known antigen. The protocol was immunoSEQ multiplex PCR, while the TCRdb copy is restricted to in-frame clones and leaves out a portion. This table has 34,000 or so clones, around four fifths appearing once. The sample consisted of PBMCs, taken from a glioma patient whose treatment included an IDH1 peptide vaccine. The receptors derive from a woman aged 40 to 50 with glioma. CDR3s include the opening cysteine and the closing phenylalanine or tryptophan.

TRBV1,TRBJ1-4,15,CTSSQDRRKGEKLFF
TRBV27,TRBJ1-2,16,CASSLSTDPQRSGYTF
TRBV30,TRBJ1-2,17,CAWSAPLMLWGDYGYTF
TRBV4-3,TRBJ2-7,15,CASSQDWDKSYEQYF
TRBV7-9,TRBJ1-2,14,CASSTGQGEYGYTF
TRBV18,TRBJ2-7,17,CASSPPGPSPGTGEQYF
TRBV30,TRBJ1-6,14,CAWTIRAHGSPLHF
TRBV2,TRBJ1-5,14,CASNWGGGGQPQHF
TRBV28,TRBJ1-6,14,CASSLRAANSPLHF
TRBV10-3,TRBJ1-2,15,CAISEGTDFGYGYTF
TRBV4-1,TRBJ2-7,14,CASSQEPGSYEQYF
TRBV4-2,TRBJ1-6,13,CASQGQYNSPLHF
TRBV5-1,TRBJ2-7,11,CASSQNYEQYF
TRBV30,TRBJ2-7,14,CAWSIGQGWYEQYF
TRBV30,NA,13,CACRALGEAEQYF
TRBV19,TRBJ1-1,12,CASTGGGTEAFF
TRBV12-5,TRBJ2-5,9,CASGPTQYF
TRBV2,TRBJ2-3,13,CASSFDSTDTQYF
TRBV5-1,TRBJ2-7,13,CASRRGGAYEQYF
TRBV27,TRBJ1-4,16,CASRGRSRPSGEKLFF
TRBV5-8,TRBJ2-7,11,CASSEYYEQYF
TRBV5-4,TRBJ2-1,16,CASSPGGAGGFNEQFF
TRBV19,TRBJ2-3,15,CASSIPSSALDTQYF
TRBV27,TRBJ1-2,12,CASSSGYYGYTF
TRBV7-7,TRBJ2-5,13,CASSDRSGETQYF
TRBV10-1,TRBJ2-7,14,CASSESRTGGEQYF
TRBV7-2,TRBJ1-1,13,CASSLVGRTEAFF
TRBV30,TRBJ2-1,11,CAWSRLDEQFF
TRBV7-9,TRBJ2-7,14,CASSLRQTSYEQYF
TRBV7-2,TRBJ1-5,14,CASSREWSNQPQHF
TRBV27,TRBJ1-5,12,CASREALGPQHF
TRBV13,TRBJ2-3,14,CASSPSGVTDTQYF
TRBV20-1,TRBJ1-2,11,CSARLNYGYTF
TRBV2,TRBJ2-7,13,CASSAGRSYEQYF
TRBV6-5,TRBJ2-7,13,CASSPRQGGEQYF
TRBV30,TRBJ2-7,12,CAWSPQGRKQYF
TRBV7-2,TRBJ1-6,17,CASSLVAGPTYNSPLHF
TRBV5-6,TRBJ2-7,13,CASRKDRGYEQYF
TRBV5-1,TRBJ1-1,13,CASSLGMNTEAFF
TRBV6-5,TRBJ2-3,15,CASRLAGGLADTQYF
TRBV5-8,TRBJ2-1,13,CASSYTPGNEQFF
TRBV5-6,TRBJ2-3,14,CASSKQGAEDTQYF
TRBV5-1,TRBJ1-1,15,CASSSMIIGQGGAFF
TRBV4-3,TRBJ2-1,15,CASSQGLAGYNEQFF
TRBV2,TRBJ1-3,16,CASSEIGTGSGNTIYF
TRBV19,TRBJ2-7,13,CASSVTNSYEQYF
TRBV21-1,TRBJ1-2,16,CASSKAGDRGDYGYTF